What follows are 11 T cell receptor beta chains derived from one specimen sequenced in a study of blood T cell repertoires in COVID-19. TCRdb keeps only in-frame clones here, not all; method: immunoSEQ multiplex PCR. The sample includes approximately 90,000 clones, around 75% of them seen just once. The sequenced sample consisted of peripheral blood. The receptors were sampled from a man aged 65 to 79 with COVID-19, enrolled during active disease.

The chain is built from TRBV19 and TRBJ1-1, with 8 bases identical to TRBD1. This CDR3 spans 13 amino acids. Germline trimming cut 5 bases from V and 4 bases from J; bases unmatched to any gene: 3. Germline V CDR1 and CDR2: LNHDA, SQIVND (reference sequence). In DNA, the CDR3 is TGTGCCAGTAGTCGGACAGGGACCACTGAAGCTTTCTTT. Translating gives CASSRTGTTEAFF.

The gene calls are TRBV4-2 and TRBJ1-1, with 7 bases matching TRBD1. Germline-derived CDR1 and CDR2 are LGHNA and YNFKEQ. This CDR3 has 16 residues. V lost 0 bases and J lost 1; bases outside the gene matches: 5. CDR3 bases: TGTGCCAGCAGCCAAGATGAACAGGGGCGGAACACTGAAGCTTTCTTT. Amino acids: CASSQDEQGRNTEAFF.

The chain links TRBV4-1 to TRBJ2-1; 9 bases line up with TRBD1. The V gene end was trimmed by 0 bases and the J gene end by 8 bases; junction bases not matched to a gene: 17. Germline loops: CDR1 MGHRA, CDR2 YSYEKL. This CDR3 contains 19 residues. In DNA form, the CDR3 reads TGCGCCAGCAGCCAAGATAGATGGACCTTGGGACAGGGTGGCGATGAGCAGTTCTTC. It specifies CASSQDRWTLGQGGDEQFF.

Only a few counts were recorded for this clone. The chain links TRBV19 to TRBJ1-3, with 9 bases fitting TRBD1. The CDR3 totals 13 residues. Germline-derived CDR1 and CDR2 are LNHDA and SQIVND (reference sequence). After removal of 7 bases from V and 9 bases from J, the junction contained 7 bases not matched to a gene. Here the CDR3 reads CASTPRTGATIYF. The CDR3 DNA is TGTGCCAGTACCCCCCGGACAGGGGCCACCATATATTTT. Drawing the rest from reference TRBV19 and TRBJ1-3, the complete variable domain is DGGITQSPKYLFRKEGQNVTLSCEQNLNHDAMYWYRQDPGQGLRLIYYSQIVNDFQKGDIAEGYSVSREKKESFPLTVTSAQKNPTAFYLCASTPRTGATIYFGEGSWLTVV.

Comment on this clone: This same CDR3 is encoded by further DNA sequences in the sample. V usage is TRBV6-1 and J usage is TRBJ1-5; 9 bases match TRBD1. The V gene's germline CDR1 is MNHNS and CDR2 SASEGT. The CDR3 contains 15 residues. Trimming took 1 base from V and 2 from J; bases not matched to a gene: 0. DNA of the CDR3: TGTGCCAGCAGTGAAGGACAGGGGGGCAATCAGCCCCAGCATTTT. Translation: CASSEGQGGNQPQHF.

The chain has TRBV19 and TRBJ2-2, with 9 bases lining up with TRBD1. Trimming took 7 bases from V and 2 from J; bases not matched to a gene: 8. Germline CDR1 LNHDA, CDR2 SQIVND (reference sequence). The CDR3 is 16 amino acids. The CDR3 region has the DNA TGTGCCAGTATGGCCCCACAGGGGGCAAACACCGGGGAGCTGTTTTTT. It encodes CASMAPQGANTGELFF.

V and J are TRBV9 and TRBJ1-3; 9 bases match TRBD1. The length of the CDR3 is 13 residues. The germline gives CDR1 SGDLS, CDR2 YYNGEE. Trimming at V came to 4 bases and at J to 7 bases, leaving 3 bases not matched to a gene. CDR3 residues: CASSPGQGNTIYF. The CDR3 nucleotides read TGTGCCAGCAGCCCAGGACAGGGGAACACCATATATTTT.

The chain has TRBV5-1 and TRBJ1-6; no clear D. The ends were cut back, 5 bases at V and 0 bases at J, with 9 bases in the middle. The CDR3 runs 15 residues. Germline CDR1 and CDR2: SGHRS and YFSETQ. DNA of the CDR3: TGCGCCAGCAGAGATTGGAGCTCCTATAATTCACCCCTCCACTTT. Translation gives CASRDWSSYNSPLHF.

The chain carries TRBV28 and TRBJ2-7; 11 bases line up with TRBD1. The trim removed 5 bases at V and 5 bases at J, leaving 8 bases unmatched. The CDR3 covers 15 residues. Germline CDR1 MDHEN, CDR2 SYDVKM. This CDR3 is CASSLPRTGGDEQYF. The DNA of the CDR3 is TGTGCCAGCAGTCTACCTAGGACAGGGGGCGACGAGCAGTACTTC.

The chain couples TRBV7-2 to TRBJ2-4; 14 nucleotides match TRBD2. Germline V gene sequence: CDR1 SGHTA, CDR2 FQGNSA. This CDR3 contains 15 residues. The J segment lost 11 bases and the V segment lost 3 bases, leaving 6 bases of the junction unmatched. CDR3 coding DNA: TGTGCCAGCAGCTTTGGGACTAGCGGGGGAAGTCTTCAGTACTTC. This sequence encodes CASSFGTSGGSLQYF.

J is TRBJ1-2 and V is TRBV27; D is perhaps TRBD1 (5 bases). V dropped 6 bases and J dropped 8 bases, with 19 bases sitting between them. The CDR3 totals 14 residues. Germline V gene data show CDR1 as MNHEY and CDR2 as SMNVEV (reference sequence). CDR3 bases: TGTGCCAGCAGAACCTGGGGGGGACTTGGAGGCTACACCTTC. It yields the protein CASRTWGGLGGYTF.